Listed here are 11 T cell receptor beta chains from one sample, sequenced in a study of T-cell memory formation after mild COVID-19. TCRdb reprocessed the 5' RACE reads with MiXCR, giving one entry per CDR3 protein. The sample holds approximately 150,000 distinct CDR3 sequences, more than 12% seen once. Sequencing input: PBMCs or a T cell subset sorted from them (not recorded which). These receptors all stem from an adult woman who had mild COVID-19 (a few samples of this study predate the infection). Cell type and time point are not known.

This chain links TRBV12-3 or TRBV12-4 with TRBJ2-1; TRBD2 aligns across 10 bases. The trim removed 6 bases at V and 4 bases at J, leaving 9 bases unmatched. CDR3 size: 16 residues. As DNA, the CDR3 is TGTGCCAGCAGCTACCGGACTAGCGGCGGGTACAATGAGCAGTTCTTC. Its protein product is CASSYRTSGGYNEQFF.

The chain is built from TRBV6-2 or TRBV6-3 and TRBJ2-7; TRBD2 matches 8 bases. V dropped 2 bases and J dropped 3; count of bases not matched to a gene: 9. Germline V lookup: CDR1 MNHEY, CDR2 SVGEGT. CDR3 length: 16 residues. CDR3 sequence reads: CASSYSGRGRDYEQYF. Written as DNA, the CDR3 is TGTGCCAGCAGTTACAGCGGGAGAGGGAGGGACTACGAGCAGTACTTC.

This clonotype was counted between two and nine times. The chain employs TRBV9 and TRBJ2-6; no reliable D call. Deletions cut 0 bases from V and 4 bases from J, with 8 bases between. CDR1 and CDR2 from the germline V gene are SGDLS and YYNGEE. The CDR3 is made up of 15 amino acids. CDR3 region: CASSVESGGANVLTF. The CDR3 DNA follows: TGTGCCAGCAGCGTAGAGTCTGGAGGGGCCAACGTCCTGACTTTC.

The V gene is TRBV6-5, the J gene TRBJ2-3; 7 bases agree with TRBD2. V dropped 8 bases and J dropped 1; count of bases not matched to a gene: 12. The CDR3 extends over 16 amino acids. Germline CDR1 is MNHEY and CDR2 is SVGAGI. The CDR3 spells CASLASAGVGTDTQYF. In DNA form, the CDR3 reads TGTGCCAGCCTTGCTTCGGCGGGAGTCGGCACAGATACGCAGTATTTT.

This rearrangement joins TRBV6-5 to TRBJ1-3; TRBD1 is a possible D gene (5 bases). With 5 bases removed from V and 0 bases from J, the gap between germline ends came to 20 bases. Germline values: CDR1 MNHEY, CDR2 SVGAGI. This CDR3 contains 18 residues. CDR3 sequence: CASSGSFRGVYSGNTIYF. As DNA, the CDR3 is TGTGCCAGCAGTGGATCGTTTCGGGGGGTCTACTCTGGAAACACCATATATTTT.

The V and J genes are TRBV7-2 and TRBJ2-6; 7 bases align to TRBD2. Germline V gene lookup returns CDR1 SGHTA and CDR2 FQGNSA. This CDR3 has 11 residues. V shed 8 bases, J shed 12 bases, and the junction held 4 bases outside the gene matches. The DNA for the CDR3 is TGTGCCAGCGGGACGGGAGGCGTCCTGACTTTC. This sequence encodes CASGTGGVLTF.

This clonotype has more than one count but fewer than ten. The chain combines TRBV7-6 with TRBJ2-7; D unresolved. The germline V and J ends were trimmed by 3 bases and 2 bases, with 17 bases remaining between them. This CDR3 region has 16 residues. Germline assignment: CDR1 SGHVS and CDR2 FNYEAQ. The CDR3: CASSLLRSRQTYEQYF. The CDR3 DNA follows: TGTGCCAGCAGCTTGTTGAGATCTCGGCAAACCTACGAGCAGTACTTC. The variable domain in full, completed from reference TRBV7-6 and TRBJ2-7, reads GAGVSQSPRYKVTKRGQDVALRCDPISGHVSLYWYRQALGQGPEFLTYFNYEAQQDKSGLPNDRFSAERPEGSISTLTIQRTEQRDSAMYRCASSLLRSRQTYEQYFGPGTRLTVT.

This clonotype has a handful of counts. The chain joins TRBV7-8 to TRBJ2-2; D uncertain. Trimming pared 2 bases from V and 0 bases from J, leaving 4 bases between. CDR3 length: 14 residues. Germline V CDR1 and CDR2: SGHVS, FQNEAQ. CDR3 DNA: TGTGCCAGCAGCTTATCGCCGAACACCGGGGAGCTGTTTTTT. It translates to CASSLSPNTGELFF.

V and J are TRBV30 and TRBJ1-1; TRBD1 is a possible D gene (6 bases). The CDR3 spans 15 residues. Per the germline V gene, CDR1 is GTSNPN and CDR2 is SVGIG (reference sequence). The V gene lost 4 bases and the J gene lost 0 bases, with 15 bases spanning the gap. The CDR3 nucleotides read TGTGCCTGGACCAGGACAGTAAGAATGAACACTGAAGCTTTCTTT. Protein: CAWTRTVRMNTEAFF.

This chain connects TRBV5-6 to TRBJ2-7; possibly TRBD2 for D (6 bases). CDR3 length equals 14 residues. Germline CDR1 is SGHDT and CDR2 is YYEEEE. The V and J ends lost 3 bases and 2 bases respectively, with 12 bases between them. This CDR3 is CASSSEGGAYEQYF. The CDR3 DNA reads TGTGCCAGCAGCTCGGAGGGAGGCGCCTACGAGCAGTACTTC.

V is TRBV6-5 and J is TRBJ1-1, with TRBD1 matching 7 bases. The V gene end was trimmed by 4 bases and the J gene end by 4 bases; junction bases not matched to a gene: 9. Germline V gene data show CDR1 as MNHEY and CDR2 as SVGAGI. This CDR3 region has 15 residues. CDR3 protein: CASSWEWTGSTEAFF. Here the CDR3 DNA reads TGTGCCAGCAGTTGGGAATGGACAGGTAGCACTGAAGCTTTCTTT.